A single TCR beta chain is shown here with its context. Sequencing was performed with immunoSEQ multiplex PCR; in TCRdb, only in-frame clones are kept and a portion is missing. The table shows about 85,000 clones, with approximately 88% occurring only once. J was trimmed by 0 bases and V by 2 bases; bases with no gene match: 9. This CDR3 contains 19 residues. These data belong to a study of control samples from healthy donors and cancer patients. The TCR was taken from a woman aged 55 to 70 in good health. The V call is TRBV6-7, the J call TRBJ2-6; 8 bases agree with TRBD1. TRBV6-7 is designated an ORF whose function remains uncertain. The sequencing input was blood. The CDR3 loop reads CASSYGGQALPSGANVLTF. CDR3 DNA: TGTGCCAGCAGTTACGGGGGACAGGCCTTGCCCTCTGGGGCCAACGTCCTGACTTTC.